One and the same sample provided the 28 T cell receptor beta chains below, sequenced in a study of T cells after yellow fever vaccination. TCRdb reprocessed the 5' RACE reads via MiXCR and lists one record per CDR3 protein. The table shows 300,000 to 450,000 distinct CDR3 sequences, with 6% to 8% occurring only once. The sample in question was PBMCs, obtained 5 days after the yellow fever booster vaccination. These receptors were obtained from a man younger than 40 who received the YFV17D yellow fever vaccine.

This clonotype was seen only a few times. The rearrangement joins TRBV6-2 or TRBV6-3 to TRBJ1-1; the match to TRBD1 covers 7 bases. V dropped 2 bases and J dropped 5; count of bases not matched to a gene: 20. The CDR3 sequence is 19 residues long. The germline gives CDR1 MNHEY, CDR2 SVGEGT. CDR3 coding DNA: TGTGCCAGCAGTTACCGACAGGGAGGCAGCCCTGGGGGCCCGACTGAAGCTTTCTTT. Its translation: CASSYRQGGSPGGPTEAFF.

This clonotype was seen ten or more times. The CDR3 nucleotides are TGTGCCAGCAGAAAAAGCGTGTATGAGCAGTTCTTC. Translating gives CASRKSVYEQFF. V usage is TRBV12-3 or TRBV12-4 and J usage is TRBJ2-1; D call uncertain. The CDR3 runs 12 residues. The V and J ends lost 6 bases and 8 bases respectively, with 11 bases between them.

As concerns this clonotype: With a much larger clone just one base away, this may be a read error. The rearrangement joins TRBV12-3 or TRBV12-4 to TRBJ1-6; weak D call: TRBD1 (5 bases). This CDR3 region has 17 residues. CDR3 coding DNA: TGTGCCAACAGTTCCCACAGGAGGAGCTCCTATAATTCACCCCTCCACTTT. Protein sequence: CANSSHRRSSYNSPLHF.

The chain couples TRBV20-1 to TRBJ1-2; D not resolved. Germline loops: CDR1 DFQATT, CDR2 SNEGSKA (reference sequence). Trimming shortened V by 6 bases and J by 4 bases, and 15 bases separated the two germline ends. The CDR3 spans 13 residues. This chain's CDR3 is CSAPGEGTYGYTF. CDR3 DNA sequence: TGCAGTGCCCCTGGGGAGGGCACCTATGGCTACACCTTC.

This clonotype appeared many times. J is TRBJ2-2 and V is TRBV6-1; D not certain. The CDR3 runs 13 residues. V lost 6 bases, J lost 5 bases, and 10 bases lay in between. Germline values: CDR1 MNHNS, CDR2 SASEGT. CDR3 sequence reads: CASRQGLTGELFF. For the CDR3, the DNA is TGTGCCAGCAGACAAGGATTAACCGGGGAGCTGTTTTTT.

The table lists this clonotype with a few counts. The CDR3 is CASSSEGGREPQHF. Here the CDR3 DNA reads TGTGCCAGCAGCTCAGAGGGGGGGCGGGAGCCCCAGCATTTT. This chain links TRBV7-2 with TRBJ1-5, with D maybe TRBD1 (6 bases). From germline, CDR1 is SGHTA and CDR2 FQGNSA. The CDR3 covers 14 residues. The V end lost 4 bases, the J end lost 8 bases, and 15 bases lay between the germline ends.

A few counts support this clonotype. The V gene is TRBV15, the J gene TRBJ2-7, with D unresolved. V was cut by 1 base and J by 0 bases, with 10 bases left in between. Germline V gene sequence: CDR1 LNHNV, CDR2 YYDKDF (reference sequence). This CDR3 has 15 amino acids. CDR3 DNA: TGTGCCACCAGCAGAGGACTTGATCCCTCCTACGAGCAGTACTTC. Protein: CATSRGLDPSYEQYF.

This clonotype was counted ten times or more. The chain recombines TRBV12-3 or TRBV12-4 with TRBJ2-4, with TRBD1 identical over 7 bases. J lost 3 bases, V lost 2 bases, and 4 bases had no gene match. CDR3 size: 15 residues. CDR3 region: CASSLPTGIKNIQYF. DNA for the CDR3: TGTGCCAGCAGTTTACCGACAGGGATCAAAAACATTCAGTACTTC.

The CDR3 bases are TGTGCCAGCAGCCCGAACCTTAAAAACATTCAGTACTTC. This sequence encodes CASSPNLKNIQYF. The genes are TRBV7-2 and TRBJ2-4; D is ambiguous. This CDR3 is built from 13 residues. Looked up from germline, CDR1 is SGHTA and CDR2 is FQGNSA. V lost 5 bases and J 4 bases, leaving 9 bases between the germline ends. The whole variable domain, remainder taken from reference TRBV7-2 and TRBJ2-4, is GAGVSQSPSNKVTEKGKDVELRCDPISGHTALYWYRQSLGQGLEFLIYFQGNSAPDKSGLPSDRFSAERTGGSVSTLTIQRTQQEDSAVYLCASSPNLKNIQYFGAGTRLSVL.

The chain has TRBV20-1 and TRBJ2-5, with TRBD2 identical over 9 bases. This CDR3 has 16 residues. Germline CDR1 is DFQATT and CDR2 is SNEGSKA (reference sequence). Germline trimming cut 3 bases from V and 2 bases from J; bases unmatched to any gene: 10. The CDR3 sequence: CSASGPSGKGQETQYF. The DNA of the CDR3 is TGCAGTGCTAGTGGTCCTAGCGGGAAGGGGCAAGAGACCCAGTACTTC.

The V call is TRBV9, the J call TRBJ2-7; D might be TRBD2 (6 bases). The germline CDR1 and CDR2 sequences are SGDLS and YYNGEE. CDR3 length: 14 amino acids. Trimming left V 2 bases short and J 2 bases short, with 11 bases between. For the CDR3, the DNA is TGTGCCAGCAGCGTTGGGGGGTTGGCCTACGAGCAGTACTTC. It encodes CASSVGGLAYEQYF.

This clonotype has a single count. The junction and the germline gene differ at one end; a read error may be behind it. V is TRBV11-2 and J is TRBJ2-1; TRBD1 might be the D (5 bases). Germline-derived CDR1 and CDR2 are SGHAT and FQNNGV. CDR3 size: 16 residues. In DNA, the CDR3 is TGTGCCAGCAGCTTAGGCGACAGTAGCTCCTACAATGTGCAGTTCTTC. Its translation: CASSLGDSSSYNVQFF.

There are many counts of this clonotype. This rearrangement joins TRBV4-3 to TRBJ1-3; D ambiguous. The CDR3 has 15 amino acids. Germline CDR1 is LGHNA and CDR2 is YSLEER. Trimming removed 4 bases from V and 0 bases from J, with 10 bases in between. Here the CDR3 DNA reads TGCGCCAGCAGCCGTGGGCCCTCCTCTGGAAACACCATATATTTT. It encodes CASSRGPSSGNTIYF.

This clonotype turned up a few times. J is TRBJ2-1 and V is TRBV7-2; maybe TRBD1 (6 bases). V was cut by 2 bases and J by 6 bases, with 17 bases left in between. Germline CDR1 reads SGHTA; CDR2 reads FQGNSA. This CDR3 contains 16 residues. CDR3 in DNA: TGTGCCAGCAGCTTATTGCTGGACAGAAGGCTCAATGAGCAGTTCTTC. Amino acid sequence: CASSLLLDRRLNEQFF.

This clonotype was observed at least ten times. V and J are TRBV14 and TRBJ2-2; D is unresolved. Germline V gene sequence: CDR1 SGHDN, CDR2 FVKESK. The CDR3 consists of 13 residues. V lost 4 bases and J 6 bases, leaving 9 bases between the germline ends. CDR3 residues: CASSRVGSGELFF. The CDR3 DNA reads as TGTGCCAGCAGCCGGGTGGGTTCCGGGGAGCTGTTTTTT.

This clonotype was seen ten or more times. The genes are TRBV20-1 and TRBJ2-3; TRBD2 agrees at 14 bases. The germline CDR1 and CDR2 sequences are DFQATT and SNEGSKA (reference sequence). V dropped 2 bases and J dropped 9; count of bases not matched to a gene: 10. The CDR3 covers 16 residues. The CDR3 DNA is TGCAGTGCTAGAAAAGGGACTAGCGGGAGAGGGGGGACGCAGTATTTT. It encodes CSARKGTSGRGGTQYF.

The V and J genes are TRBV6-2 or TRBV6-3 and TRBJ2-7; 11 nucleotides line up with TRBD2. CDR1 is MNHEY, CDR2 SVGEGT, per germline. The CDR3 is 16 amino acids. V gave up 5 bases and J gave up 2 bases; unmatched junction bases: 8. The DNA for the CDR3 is TGTGCCAGCAGTCGGCTAGCGGGAGGCCTGACCTACGAGCAGTACTTC. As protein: CASSRLAGGLTYEQYF.

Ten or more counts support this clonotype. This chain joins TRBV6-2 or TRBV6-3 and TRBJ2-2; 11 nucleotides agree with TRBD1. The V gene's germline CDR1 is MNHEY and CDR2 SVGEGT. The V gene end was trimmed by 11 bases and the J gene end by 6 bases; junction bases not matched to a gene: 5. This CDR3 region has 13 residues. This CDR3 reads CAGKGQGAGELFF. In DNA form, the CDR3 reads TGTGCCGGGAAGGGACAGGGGGCCGGGGAGCTGTTTTTT.

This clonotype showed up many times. DNA for the CDR3: TGCGCCAGCAGCCCGCGAGGGGCCGCCAACGCTGAAGCTTTCTTT. As protein: CASSPRGAANAEAFF. V and J are TRBV5-1 and TRBJ1-1; tentative D call: TRBD1 (5 bases). The CDR3 sequence is 15 residues long. Trimming stripped 4 bases from V and 6 bases from J, with 19 bases between. CDR1 is SGHRS and CDR2 is YFSETQ in the germline V gene.

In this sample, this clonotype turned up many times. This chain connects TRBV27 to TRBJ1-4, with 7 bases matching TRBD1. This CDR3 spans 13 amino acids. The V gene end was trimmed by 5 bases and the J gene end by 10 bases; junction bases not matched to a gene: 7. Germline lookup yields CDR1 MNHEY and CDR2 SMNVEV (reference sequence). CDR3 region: CASSGQGGRKLFF. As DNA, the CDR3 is TGTGCCAGCAGTGGCCAGGGGGGCCGAAAACTGTTTTTT.

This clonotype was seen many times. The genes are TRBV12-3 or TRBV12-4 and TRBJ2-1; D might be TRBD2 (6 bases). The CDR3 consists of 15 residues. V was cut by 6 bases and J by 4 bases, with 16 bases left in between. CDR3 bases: TGTGCCAGCAGGGAACAGAGACTAGAATACAATGAGCAGTTCTTC. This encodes CASREQRLEYNEQFF.

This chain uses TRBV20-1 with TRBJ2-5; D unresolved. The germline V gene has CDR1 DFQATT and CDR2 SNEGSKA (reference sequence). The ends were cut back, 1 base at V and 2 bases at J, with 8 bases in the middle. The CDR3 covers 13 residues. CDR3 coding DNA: TGCAGTGCTAGAGTGGAGAATCAAGAGACCCAGTACTTC. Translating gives CSARVENQETQYF.

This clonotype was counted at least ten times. In nucleotides, the CDR3 is TGTGCCAGCAATAGACTAGCGGGGATAACGGACCCCACAGATACGCAGTATTTT. Its protein is CASNRLAGITDPTDTQYF. The chain links TRBV2 to TRBJ2-3; 11 bases are a match to TRBD2. Germline V gene data show CDR1 as SNHLY and CDR2 as FYNNEI. V was clipped by 7 bases and J by 2 bases; unmatched bases: 14. CDR3 length equals 18 residues. The variable domain in full, with the rest retrieved from reference TRBV2 and TRBJ2-3, is EPEVTQTPSHQVTQMGQEVILRCVPISNHLYFYWYRQILGQKVEFLVSFYNNEISEKSEIFDDQFSVERPDGSNFTLKIRSTKLEDSAMYFCASNRLAGITDPTDTQYFGPGTRLTVL.

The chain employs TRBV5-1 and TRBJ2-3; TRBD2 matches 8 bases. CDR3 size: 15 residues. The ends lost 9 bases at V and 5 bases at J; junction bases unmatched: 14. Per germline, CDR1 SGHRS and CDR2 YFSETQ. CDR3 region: CATCPAGGGGDTQYF. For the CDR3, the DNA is TGCGCCACCTGCCCGGCGGGAGGAGGTGGAGATACGCAGTATTTT.

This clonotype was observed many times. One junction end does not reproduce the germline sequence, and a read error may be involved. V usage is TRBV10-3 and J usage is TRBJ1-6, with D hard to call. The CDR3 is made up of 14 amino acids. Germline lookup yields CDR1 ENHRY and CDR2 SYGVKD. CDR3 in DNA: TGTGCCGTCAGAGAGGGCAGAGCAAATTCACCCCTCCACTTT. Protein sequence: CAVREGRANSPLHF.

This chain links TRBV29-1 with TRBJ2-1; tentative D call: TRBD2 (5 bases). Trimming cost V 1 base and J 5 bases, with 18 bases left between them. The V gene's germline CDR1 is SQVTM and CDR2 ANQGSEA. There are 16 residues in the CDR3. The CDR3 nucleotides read TGCAGCGTTGAAGCCCCATGGACTCCCCCGCACAATGAGCAGTTCTTC. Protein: CSVEAPWTPPHNEQFF.

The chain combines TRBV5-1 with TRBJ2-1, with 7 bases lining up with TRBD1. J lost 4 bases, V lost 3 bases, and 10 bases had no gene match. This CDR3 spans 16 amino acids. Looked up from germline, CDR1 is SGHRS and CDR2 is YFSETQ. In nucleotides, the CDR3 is TGCGCCAGCAGCTACCCTAGGACAGGTCTTTACAATGAGCAGTTCTTC. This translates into CASSYPRTGLYNEQFF.

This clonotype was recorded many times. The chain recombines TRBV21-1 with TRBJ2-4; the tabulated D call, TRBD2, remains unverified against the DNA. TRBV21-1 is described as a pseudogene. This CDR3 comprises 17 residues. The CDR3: CASNRRGLAVAKNIQYF. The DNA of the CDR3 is TGTGCCAGCAACCGGAGGGGACTAGCGGTAGCCAAAAACATTCAGTACTTC.